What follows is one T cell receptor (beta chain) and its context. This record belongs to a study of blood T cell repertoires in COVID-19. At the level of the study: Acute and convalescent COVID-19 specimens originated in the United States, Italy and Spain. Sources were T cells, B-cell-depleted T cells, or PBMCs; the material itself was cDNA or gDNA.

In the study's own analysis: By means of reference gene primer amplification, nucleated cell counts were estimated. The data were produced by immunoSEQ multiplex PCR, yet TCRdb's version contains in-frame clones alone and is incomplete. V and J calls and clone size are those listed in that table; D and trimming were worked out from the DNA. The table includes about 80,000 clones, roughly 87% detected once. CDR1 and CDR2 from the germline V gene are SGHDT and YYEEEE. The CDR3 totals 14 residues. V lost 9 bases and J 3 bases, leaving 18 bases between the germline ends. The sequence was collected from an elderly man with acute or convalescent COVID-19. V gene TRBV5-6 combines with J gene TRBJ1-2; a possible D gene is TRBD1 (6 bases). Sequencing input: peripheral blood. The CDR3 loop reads CATVVGQNDYGYTF. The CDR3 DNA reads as TGTGCCACGGTGGTGGGACAAAACGACTATGGCTACACCTTC.